Below, 12 T cell receptor beta chains from the same sample are listed, as sequenced in a study of identical twins. TCRdb reprocessed the 5' RACE reads via MiXCR and lists one record per CDR3 protein. The sample carries 550,000 to 700,000 distinct CDR3 sequences, around a tenth recorded once. This sample was also put to use in a study of yellow fever vaccine responses in identical twins.

Material for sequencing was PBMCs. The receptors here all came from a woman aged 18-29 years in good health.

This clonotype has a count of ten or more. The chain uses TRBV7-8 and TRBJ2-3, with TRBD2 as a possible D gene (5 bases). Looked up from germline, CDR1 is SGHVS and CDR2 is FQNEAQ. The V end lost 5 bases, the J end lost 0 bases, and 12 bases lay between the germline ends. The CDR3 is made up of 15 amino acids. The CDR3 bases are TGTGCCAGCAGCCTTGGACTGCAGAGCACAGATACGCAGTATTTT. Its protein product is CASSLGLQSTDTQYF.

This clonotype was seen a handful of times. The chain is built from TRBV6-6 and TRBJ2-3; no clear D gene. The ends were cut back, 7 bases at V and 5 bases at J, with 13 bases in the middle. Per germline, CDR1 MNHNY and CDR2 SVGAGI (reference sequence). The CDR3 has 13 residues. For the CDR3, the DNA is TGTGCCAGCACCCTCACGTGGGGAGATACGCAGTATTTT. It encodes CASTLTWGDTQYF.

The sample holds many counts of this clonotype. V and J are TRBV5-1 and TRBJ2-1, with D uncertain. This CDR3 is 19 amino acids long. V was pared by 4 bases and J by 0 bases, with 23 bases between. CDR1 SGHRS and CDR2 YFSETQ come from the germline V gene. CDR3 sequence (DNA): TGCGCCAGCAGCCGGACGGGTCCCAGCTCCCCAGGCTCCTACAATGAGCAGTTCTTC. It translates to CASSRTGPSSPGSYNEQFF.

The table lists this clonotype with many counts. The chain employs TRBV12-3 or TRBV12-4 and TRBJ1-2; 9 positions match TRBD1. The CDR3 sequence is 13 residues long. V gave up 6 bases and J gave up 4 bases; unmatched junction bases: 3. CDR3 protein: CASREGQGYGYTF. CDR3 bases: TGTGCCAGCAGAGAGGGACAGGGCTATGGCTACACCTTC.

This rearrangement joins TRBV15 to TRBJ2-1, with D perhaps given as TRBD1 or TRBD2 (5 bases each). CDR1 is LNHNV, CDR2 YYDKDF, per germline (reference sequence). CDR3 length: 16 residues. V was clipped by 5 bases and J by 5 bases, with 19 bases between them. The CDR3 nucleotides read TGTGCCACCAGCCGCAAATCTATTCCGGGGCACAATGAGCAGTTCTTC. It codes for CATSRKSIPGHNEQFF.

This clonotype was seen a handful of times. V usage is TRBV7-2 and J usage is TRBJ2-7, with 9 bases aligning to TRBD2. CDR1 and CDR2 from the germline V gene are SGHTA and FQGNSA. This CDR3 has 16 residues. The trim removed 6 bases at V and 0 bases at J, leaving 9 bases unmatched. This CDR3 reads CASRTSGYYSSYEQYF. The CDR3 DNA is TGTGCCAGCAGGACTAGCGGATACTACAGCTCCTACGAGCAGTACTTC.

This clonotype occurred many times. The chain carries TRBV10-1 and TRBJ2-5; 12 bases agree with TRBD2. CDR3 size: 15 residues. With V trimmed by 9 bases and J by 3 bases, 8 bases remained unmatched. Germline V gene sequence: CDR1 WNHNN, CDR2 SYGVQD (reference sequence). The CDR3 region is CASGRWTSGEETQYF. The CDR3 DNA is TGCGCCAGTGGGCGATGGACTAGCGGGGAAGAGACCCAGTACTTC.

V gene TRBV7-2 combines with J gene TRBJ2-2; D is ambiguous. The germline V gene has CDR1 SGHTA and CDR2 FQGNSA. Trimming removed 7 bases from V and 7 bases from J, with 13 bases in between. The CDR3 spans 13 residues. CDR3 amino acids: CASTEVVGGELFF. Written as DNA, the CDR3 is TGTGCCAGCACCGAAGTTGTGGGCGGGGAGCTGTTTTTT.

The chain combines TRBV5-1 with TRBJ2-2; perhaps D is TRBD1 or TRBD2 (6 bases each). The CDR3 runs to 15 residues. Per germline, CDR1 SGHRS and CDR2 YFSETQ. The ends were cut back, 5 bases at V and 0 bases at J, with 11 bases in the middle. CDR3 in amino acids: CASRGGTPNTGELFF. The CDR3, as DNA: TGCGCCAGCAGGGGCGGGACACCGAACACCGGGGAGCTGTTTTTT.

J is TRBJ2-7 and V is TRBV27; 10 bases line up with TRBD1. V lost 0 bases and J lost 7; bases outside the gene matches: 6. This CDR3 is 15 amino acids long. CDR1 and CDR2 from the germline V gene are MNHEY and SMNVEV (reference sequence). The CDR3 DNA is TGTGCCAGCAGTTTATCGACAGGGGGCCCTGAAGAGCAGTACTTC. Its translation is CASSLSTGGPEEQYF.

This clonotype was counted ten times or more. The chain carries TRBV11-2 and TRBJ1-1; 11 bases are a match to TRBD1. The CDR3 totals 18 residues. CDR1 SGHAT and CDR2 FQNNGV come from the germline V gene. Germline trimming cut 2 bases from V and 4 bases from J; bases unmatched to any gene: 12. The CDR3 coding sequence is TGTGCCAGCAGCTTATATGTGCTCCGGGACAGGGGGGGCACTGAAGCTTTCTTT. Its protein is CASSLYVLRDRGGTEAFF.

This clonotype was observed a handful of times. This chain uses TRBV11-2 with TRBJ2-7; 8 bases match TRBD1. The CDR3 extends over 18 amino acids. V lost 4 bases and J lost 2; bases outside the gene matches: 16. Germline loops: CDR1 SGHAT, CDR2 FQNNGV. As DNA, the CDR3 is TGTGCCAGCAGCTCCACAGGGGGGTCCGGAGTATTCCCCTACGAGCAGTACTTC. It encodes CASSSTGGSGVFPYEQYF.